This paragraph reports one TCR beta chain. Its antigen is undetermined. This record belongs to a study of vaccination effects on CD4 cells after COVID-19. At the level of the study: Two convalescent patients gave samples 16 days and one week before vaccination. Study results and caveats: Convalescents' post-vaccination spike-reactive clones were chiefly new, vaccine-induced ones. Convalescent patients numbered few in the study; early post-infection timepoints were missing entirely.

V shed 6 bases, J shed 3 bases, and the junction held 9 bases outside the gene matches. This CDR3 is built from 17 residues. Germline CDR1 is LGHDT and CDR2 is YNNKEL (reference sequence). The repertoire was sequenced with immunoSEQ multiplex PCR; TCRdb's copy has only in-frame clones and lacks some. The sample lists about 45,000 clones, approximately 74% occurring once. Having been cultured for around ten days, the cells underwent CD4+ T cell isolation. This sequence was found in a human donor who had a prior SARS-CoV-2 infection. The sample here was CD4+ T cells from PBMCs cultured without peptide, taken before COVID-19 vaccination. V is TRBV3-1 (or the pseudogene TRBV3-2) and J is TRBJ2-1, with 12 positions matching TRBD2. This CDR3 is CASRATSGGRGYNEQFF. The CDR3 DNA sequence: TGTGCCAGCAGAGCCACTAGCGGGGGGAGGGGCTACAATGAGCAGTTCTTC.